This passage covers 27 T cell receptor beta chains from one sample sequenced in a study of blood T cell repertoires in COVID-19. Some clones are missing from TCRdb's copy, which holds only in-frame ones; the method was immunoSEQ multiplex PCR. The sample yields 130,000 to 150,000 clones, 70% to 80% seen once. The sample taken for sequencing was peripheral blood. The receptors here all came from a man aged 55 to 70 with acute or convalescent COVID-19.

This clone was picked up one time. This same CDR3 is encoded by further DNA sequences in the sample. The V and J genes are TRBV5-1 and TRBJ2-7, with TRBD2 as a possible D gene (6 bases). V dropped 4 bases and J dropped 1 base, with 12 bases sitting between them. Germline CDR1 is SGHRS and CDR2 is YFSETQ. The CDR3 has 14 residues. CDR3: CASSPEGLSYEQYF. As DNA, the CDR3 is TGCGCCAGCAGCCCGGAGGGGTTATCCTACGAGCAGTACTTC.

This clone was observed a handful of times. The V gene is TRBV21-1, the J gene TRBJ2-7; whether TRBD2, the table's D call, matches the DNA was not checked. TRBV21-1 constitutes a pseudogene. There are 15 residues in the CDR3. CDR3 sequence (DNA): TGTGCCAGCAGCATCTCCCGGGGGGGCTCCTACGAGCAGTACTTC. This codes for CASSISRGGSYEQYF.

Details on this clone: Possible read error: a much larger clone is one base away. The chain is built from TRBV6-6 and TRBJ1-2; 7 bases are shared with TRBD1. This CDR3 contains 14 residues. The germline CDR1 and CDR2 sequences are MNHNY and SVGAGI (reference sequence). Written as DNA, the CDR3 is TGTGCCAACAGTTACCCGGGACAGCCCTATGGCTACACCTTC. It encodes CANSYPGQPYGYTF.

This chain joins TRBV9 and TRBJ2-3; 13 positions match TRBD2. With V trimmed by 2 bases and J by 0 bases, 6 bases remained unmatched. CDR1 SGDLS and CDR2 YYNGEE come from the germline V gene. The CDR3 sequence is 18 residues long. CDR3 amino acids: CASSVGTSGESSTDTQYF. In nucleotides, the CDR3 is TGTGCCAGCAGCGTCGGGACTAGCGGGGAATCTAGCACAGATACGCAGTATTTT.

The CDR3 DNA reads TGTGCCAGCACTAATCAGGGGCCAGTCTCCTACGAGCAGTACTTC. Translating gives CASTNQGPVSYEQYF. The chain links TRBV6-6 to TRBJ2-7, with D tentatively TRBD1 (6 bases). Per germline, CDR1 MNHNY and CDR2 SVGAGI (reference sequence). The CDR3 has 15 amino acids. V was clipped by 7 bases and J by 0 bases, with 16 bases between them.

CDR3 sequence (DNA): TGTGCCAGCAGTTGGGTGGGAGGAGATACGCAGTATTTT. This codes for CASSWVGGDTQYF. The chain carries TRBV12-3 or TRBV12-4 and TRBJ2-3; D is perhaps TRBD2 (6 bases). The CDR3 is 13 residues long. The V end was cut by 4 bases, the J end by 5 bases, with 10 bases between.

The chain couples TRBV30 to TRBJ1-6, with 9 bases lining up with TRBD1. Germline loops: CDR1 GTSNPN, CDR2 SVGIG (reference sequence). CDR3 length equals 14 residues. J lost 9 bases, V lost 3 bases, and 6 bases had no gene match. Here the CDR3 reads CAWRDRGAGSPLHF. The CDR3 coding sequence is TGTGCCTGGAGGGACAGGGGAGCTGGTTCACCCCTCCACTTT.

The chain is built from TRBV5-6 and TRBJ1-2, with TRBD1 as a possible D gene (5 bases). This CDR3 is built from 14 residues. From germline, CDR1 is SGHDT and CDR2 YYEEEE. V lost 4 bases and J 7 bases, leaving 17 bases between the germline ends. The DNA of the CDR3 is TGTGCCAGCAGCCTTAGGGCCTCCCAGGGTGGCTACACCTTC. Translating gives CASSLRASQGGYTF.

This chain uses TRBV18 with TRBJ2-6; 12 bases align to TRBD1. This CDR3 contains 17 residues. CDR1 is KGHSH and CDR2 is LQKENI in the germline V gene. V dropped 3 bases and J dropped 4; count of bases not matched to a gene: 4. CDR3 amino acids: CASSPGQGAGGANVLTF. The CDR3 DNA reads TGTGCCAGCTCACCGGGACAGGGGGCTGGCGGGGCCAACGTCCTGACTTTC.

V usage is TRBV11-3 and J usage is TRBJ1-2, with 7 bases aligning to TRBD1. Germline V gene data show CDR1 as SGHNT and CDR2 as YENEEA. The CDR3 covers 14 residues. The V gene end was trimmed by 0 bases and the J gene end by 7 bases; junction bases not matched to a gene: 5. DNA of the CDR3: TGTGCCAGCAGCTTAGATCAAGGGGGCGGTGGCTACACCTTC. This codes for CASSLDQGGGGYTF.

The V and J genes are TRBV10-3 and TRBJ2-7; 16 bases are shared with TRBD2. V lost 2 bases, J lost 5 bases, and 6 bases stayed unmatched. CDR3 size: 17 residues. Germline assignment: CDR1 ENHRY and CDR2 SYGVKD. CDR3 amino acids: CAISERGGLAGGNEQYF. The CDR3 DNA follows: TGTGCCATCAGTGAGCGGGGGGGACTAGCGGGAGGGAACGAGCAGTACTTC.

This chain joins TRBV10-3 and TRBJ1-1; 7 positions agree with TRBD1. CDR3 length equals 15 residues. Germline V gene data show CDR1 as ENHRY and CDR2 as SYGVKD. V shed 7 bases, J shed 2 bases, and the junction held 10 bases outside the gene matches. CDR3 protein: CAITATGQPNTEAFF. CDR3 bases: TGTGCCATCACCGCGACGGGACAGCCTAACACTGAAGCTTTCTTT.

V and J are TRBV4-3 and TRBJ2-3, with a possible D match to TRBD1 (5 bases). V was pared by 0 bases and J by 0 bases, with 19 bases between. Germline V CDR1 and CDR2: LGHNA, YSLEER. CDR3 size: 19 residues. In DNA form, the CDR3 reads TGCGCCAGCAGCCAAGATCAGGGTCGGAGTCAGGGAAGCACAGATACGCAGTATTTT. Its protein product is CASSQDQGRSQGSTDTQYF.

V usage is TRBV11-3 and J usage is TRBJ2-1; TRBD2 aligns across 14 bases. The CDR3 spans 19 residues. With 5 bases clipped from V and 9 bases from J, the junction kept 18 bases outside the gene matches. CDR1 is SGHNT, CDR2 YENEEA, per germline. CDR3 protein: CASSPDSQAGLAGVAEQFF. Here the CDR3 DNA reads TGTGCCAGCAGCCCGGATTCCCAGGCGGGACTAGCGGGAGTCGCTGAGCAGTTCTTC.

J is TRBJ1-1 and V is TRBV5-1, with D hard to call. Per germline, CDR1 SGHRS and CDR2 YFSETQ. Trimming stripped 5 bases from V and 6 bases from J, with 8 bases between. The length of the CDR3 is 11 residues. As DNA, the CDR3 is TGCGCCAGCAGGGAGGGATCTGAAGCTTTCTTT. Protein product: CASREGSEAFF. Full variable domain (remainder filled in from reference TRBV5-1 and TRBJ1-1): KAGVTQTPRYLIKTRGQQVTLSCSPISGHRSVSWYQQTPGQGLQFLFEYFSETQRNKGNFPGRFSGRQFSNSRSEMNVSTLELGDSALYLCASREGSEAFFGQGTRLTVV.

This chain links TRBV19 with TRBJ2-7; 7 nucleotides agree with TRBD1. CDR3 size: 14 residues. Germline lookup yields CDR1 LNHDA and CDR2 SQIVND (reference sequence). V was clipped by 5 bases and J by 5 bases; unmatched bases: 9. The CDR3 DNA is TGTGCCAGTAGTTTCCGAGGGGGCAGGAACGAGCAGTACTTC. Protein product: CASSFRGGRNEQYF. Filled out from reference TRBV19 and TRBJ2-7, the complete variable domain reads DGGITQSPKYLFRKEGQNVTLSCEQNLNHDAMYWYRQDPGQGLRLIYYSQIVNDFQKGDIAEGYSVSREKKESFPLTVTSAQKNPTAFYLCASSFRGGRNEQYFGPGTRLTVT.

The chain joins TRBV7-9 to TRBJ2-3, with D possibly matching TRBD2 (5 bases). Trimming took 2 bases from V and 2 from J, leaving 11 bases between them. The CDR3 loop spans 15 amino acids. Germline assignment: CDR1 SEHNR and CDR2 FQNEAQ (reference sequence). CDR3 loop: CASSLQRQFTDTQYF. CDR3 coding DNA: TGTGCCAGCAGCTTACAGCGGCAGTTCACAGATACGCAGTATTTT. The complete variable domain, with remaining parts taken from reference TRBV7-9 and TRBJ2-3, reads DTGVSQNPRHKITKRGQNVTFRCDPISEHNRLYWYRQTLGQGPEFLTYFQNEAQLEKSRLLSDRFSAERPKGSFSTLEIQRTEQGDSAMYLCASSLQRQFTDTQYFGPGTRLTVL.

The chain recombines TRBV28 with TRBJ1-4, with 9 nucleotides matching TRBD1. V lost 5 bases, J lost 7 bases, and 5 bases stayed unmatched. The germline gives CDR1 MDHEN, CDR2 SYDVKM. CDR3 length equals 14 residues. CDR3: CASSIGTGTEKLFF. The CDR3, as DNA: TGTGCCAGCAGTATCGGGACAGGGACTGAAAAACTGTTTTTT.

V gene TRBV11-3 combines with J gene TRBJ2-7; TRBD2 agrees at 7 bases. Germline CDR1 SGHNT, CDR2 YENEEA. The J segment lost 5 bases and the V segment lost 4 bases, leaving 11 bases of the junction unmatched. The CDR3 has 15 amino acids. CDR3: CASSSGHGRKDEQYF. The CDR3 coding sequence is TGTGCCAGCAGCTCGGGGCACGGGAGGAAAGACGAGCAGTACTTC.

The genes are TRBV7-9 and TRBJ2-1; 10 positions match TRBD2. Germline values: CDR1 SEHNR, CDR2 FQNEAQ (reference sequence). V dropped 5 bases and J dropped 8; count of bases not matched to a gene: 21. The CDR3 covers 19 residues. CDR3 nucleotides: TGTGCCAGCAGCCTCGGACTAGCGGCGCAAGGGGCTTTGGTCGATGAGCAGTTCTTC. It is translated as CASSLGLAAQGALVDEQFF. Filled out from reference TRBV7-9 and TRBJ2-1, the complete variable domain reads DTGVSQNPRHKITKRGQNVTFRCDPISEHNRLYWYRQTLGQGPEFLTYFQNEAQLEKSRLLSDRFSAERPKGSFSTLEIQRTEQGDSAMYLCASSLGLAAQGALVDEQFFGPGTRLTVL.

V gene TRBV5-1 combines with J gene TRBJ2-2, with D perhaps TRBD2 (6 bases). Germline V gene sequence: CDR1 SGHRS, CDR2 YFSETQ. The V end lost 6 bases, the J end lost 4 bases, and 16 bases lay between the germline ends. CDR3 size: 15 residues. The CDR3 region has the DNA TGCGCCAGCACCTTTCGCGGGGATGGCACCGGGGAGCTGTTTTTT. It specifies CASTFRGDGTGELFF.

The chain uses TRBV27 and TRBJ2-3; 12 nucleotides line up with TRBD2. The CDR3 runs to 13 residues. The germline V gene has CDR1 MNHEY and CDR2 SMNVEV (reference sequence). V dropped 6 bases and J dropped 5; count of bases not matched to a gene: 0. The CDR3 spells CASRGLAGDTQYF. The CDR3 DNA follows: TGTGCCAGCAGGGGACTAGCGGGAGATACGCAGTATTTT.

V and J are TRBV4-1 and TRBJ2-3; D might be TRBD2 (6 bases). V lost 5 bases and J 2 bases, leaving 14 bases between the germline ends. The CDR3 loop spans 15 amino acids. Looked up from germline, CDR1 is MGHRA and CDR2 is YSYEKL. For the CDR3, the DNA is TGCGCCAGCAGCTATACCGGGACTTACACAGATACGCAGTATTTT. This translates into CASSYTGTYTDTQYF.

The sample holds one count of this clone. V usage is TRBV18 and J usage is TRBJ1-3, with D tentatively TRBD1 (6 bases). The V and J ends lost 2 bases and 4 bases respectively, with 9 bases between them. Germline-derived CDR1 and CDR2 are KGHSH and LQKENI. The CDR3 extends over 14 amino acids. CDR3 DNA: TGTGCCAGCTCACCAGGGGGGGCCGGAAACACCATATATTTT. It translates to CASSPGGAGNTIYF.

This clone showed up just a few times. The chain employs TRBV28 and TRBJ1-3; 7 bases are a match to TRBD1. CDR3 length equals 16 residues. CDR1 MDHEN and CDR2 SYDVKM come from the germline V gene. V dropped 6 bases and J dropped 6; count of bases not matched to a gene: 14. CDR3: CASSPGLGTVLNTIYF. CDR3 in DNA: TGTGCCAGCAGCCCCGGACTGGGGACAGTATTAAACACCATATATTTT.

This clone came up once. V is TRBV6-6 and J is TRBJ2-1; unclear D gene. Between the trimmed V and J ends, which lost 2 bases and 4 bases, there was a span of 12 bases. Germline CDR1 MNHNY, CDR2 SVGAGI (reference sequence). CDR3 length: 15 amino acids. Here the CDR3 DNA reads TGTGCCAGCAGTTACGTCAGGCCACTTTACAATGAGCAGTTCTTC. It translates to CASSYVRPLYNEQFF.

V and J are TRBV3-1 (or the pseudogene TRBV3-2) and TRBJ2-1; 7 bases map to TRBD1. Trimming cost V 0 bases and J 7 bases; bases outside gene matches: 6. This CDR3 has 15 amino acids. Germline V CDR1 and CDR2: LGHDT, YNNKEL (reference sequence). The CDR3 DNA is TGTGCCAGCAGCCAAGATGCCCAGGGGGTGAATGAGCAGTTCTTC. It encodes CASSQDAQGVNEQFF.